The 29 T cell receptor beta chains reported below all come from one sample, sequenced in a study of read filtering for tumor transcriptome and immune sequencing (dated by TCRdb to about 2020). The instrument given in TCRdb is Illumina HiSeq 4000. TCR libraries were constructed from 300 to 400 ng RNA using the Immunoverse kit, and molecular barcoded adaptors covering alpha/delta and beta/gamma chains were employed. Starting from the raw public reads, TCRdb applied fastp trimming at Q25, assembled clones with MiXCR and retained in-frame beta chains. One record per CDR3 amino acid sequence lists the most common genes and DNA. The sample has 75,000 to 90,000 distinct CDR3 sequences on record, 9% to 15% of them singletons. Just under 15% of the sample lies in the top ten. The source material was a population of CD138-negative cells sorted from bone marrow. The sample's cell subset or site label is to be understood as: bone marrow mononuclear cells depleted of CD138+ plasma/myeloma cells by negative magnetic selection. Receptor source: a donor aged 40 or over with multiple myeloma.

Remarks on this clonotype: Just one base apart from a much larger clone, this may be a read error. It is likely a read error, because the conserved phenylalanine at the end of the CDR3 is missing. The CDR3 DNA sequence: TGTGCCAGCAGCTTAGCTTTCCGAGATACGCAGTATCTT. Translated: CASSLAFRDTQYL. The genes are TRBV7-9 and TRBJ2-3, with unresolved D. This CDR3 comprises 13 residues. Germline loops: CDR1 SEHNR, CDR2 FQNEAQ (reference sequence). Trimming pared 0 bases from V and 5 bases from J, leaving 6 bases between.

This clonotype was seen at least ten times. J is TRBJ1-1 and V is TRBV20-1; D is ambiguous. CDR1 and CDR2 (germline): DFQATT, SNEGSKA (reference sequence). Trimming took off 5 bases at V and 0 bases at J, with 16 bases between the two ends. The CDR3 extends over 15 amino acids. In DNA, the CDR3 is TGCAGTGCTCGATCCGGATCACGAATGAACACTGAAGCTTTCTTT. Its protein product is CSARSGSRMNTEAFF.

This clonotype was found many times. This could be a read error, since a much larger clone is one nucleotide away. The chain has TRBV30 and TRBJ2-1; D gene uncertain. The germline gives CDR1 GTSNPN, CDR2 SVGIG (reference sequence). CDR3 length equals 11 residues. CDR3 in amino acids: CAWSPSNGQFF. For the CDR3, the DNA is TGTGCCTGGAGCCCATCGAATGGGCAGTTCTTC.

This clonotype was recorded many times. This sequence joins TRBV14 and TRBJ2-7; 8 nucleotides align to TRBD2. The V gene end was trimmed by 8 bases and the J gene end by 6 bases; junction bases not matched to a gene: 18. This CDR3 has 16 amino acids. In germline, CDR1 is SGHDN, CDR2 FVKESK. The CDR3 DNA sequence: TGTGCCAGCTCGGAGATTAGCGGGAAATTCCAAAGCGAGCAGTACTTC. Translating gives CASSEISGKFQSEQYF.

This clonotype has at least ten counts. The chain combines TRBV7-8 with TRBJ2-1, with D perhaps being TRBD1 or TRBD2 (6 bases each). The CDR3 has 15 amino acids. V shed 1 base and J shed 6 bases, with 13 bases lying between them. The germline V gene encodes CDR1 SGHVS and CDR2 FQNEAQ. CDR3 sequence: CASSLEGGLGNEQFF. DNA of the CDR3: TGTGCCAGCAGCTTAGAGGGGGGACTGGGCAATGAGCAGTTCTTC.

At least ten counts were recorded for this clonotype. V and J are TRBV29-1 and TRBJ2-3, with 8 nucleotides matching TRBD2. Trimming cost V 4 bases and J 2 bases; bases outside gene matches: 8. This CDR3 region has 15 residues. Germline values: CDR1 SQVTM, CDR2 ANQGSEA. CDR3 sequence (DNA): TGCAGCGTTGCTGGTAGCGGGGCTAACACAGATACGCAGTATTTT. Its protein product is CSVAGSGANTDTQYF.

This clonotype was found many times. The chain carries TRBV20-1 and TRBJ2-1; 8 bases align to TRBD2. V trimming: 0 bases; J trimming: 3 bases; junction bases outside the gene matches: 4. Germline values: CDR1 DFQATT, CDR2 SNEGSKA (reference sequence). This CDR3 is built from 15 residues. CDR3: CSARDPGTSYNEQFF. The CDR3 DNA sequence: TGCAGTGCTAGAGATCCGGGGACTAGCTACAATGAGCAGTTCTTC.

The V call is TRBV15, the J call TRBJ2-5; D remains ambiguous. CDR1 LNHNV and CDR2 YYDKDF come from the germline V gene (reference sequence). The V end was cut by 8 bases, the J end by 5 bases, with 15 bases between. The length of the CDR3 is 13 residues. This CDR3 reads CATASQVQETQYF. The CDR3 DNA reads TGTGCCACCGCATCTCAAGTTCAGGAGACCCAGTACTTC.

This clonotype has at least ten counts. This chain joins TRBV7-9 and TRBJ1-4, with TRBD1 identical over 9 bases. Germline trimming cut 1 base from V and 5 bases from J; bases unmatched to any gene: 2. Looked up from germline, CDR1 is SEHNR and CDR2 is FQNEAQ (reference sequence). The CDR3 loop spans 15 amino acids. In DNA form, the CDR3 reads TGTGCCAGCAGCTTAGAAGGGACAGGGAATGAAAAACTGTTTTTT. It translates to CASSLEGTGNEKLFF. Full variable domain (outside the CDR3, taken from reference TRBV7-9 and TRBJ1-4): DTGVSQNPRHKITKRGQNVTFRCDPISEHNRLYWYRQTLGQGPEFLTYFQNEAQLEKSRLLSDRFSAERPKGSFSTLEIQRTEQGDSAMYLCASSLEGTGNEKLFFGSGTQLSVL.

Details on this clonotype: Possible read error: a much larger clone is one base away. No conserved phenylalanine or tryptophan ends this CDR3, so it is likely a read error. The genes are TRBV4-1 and TRBJ2-4; D is unclear. The germline V and J ends were trimmed by 4 bases and 6 bases, with 10 bases remaining between them. The CDR3 runs to 13 residues. CDR1 and CDR2 from the germline V gene are MGHRA and YSYEKL. CDR3 amino acids: CASSLLDANIQYL. The CDR3, as DNA: TGCGCCAGCAGCCTTTTGGACGCAAACATTCAGTACCTC.

This clonotype was detected many times. The chain is built from TRBV30 and TRBJ2-3; possible D gene TRBD2, 5 bases. V lost 0 bases and J 5 bases, leaving 18 bases between the germline ends. Germline V gene sequence: CDR1 GTSNPN, CDR2 SVGIG (reference sequence). The CDR3 has 16 residues. The CDR3 protein is CAWSVLPIGSVDTQYF. Written as DNA, the CDR3 is TGTGCCTGGAGTGTACTCCCGATTGGGAGTGTAGATACGCAGTATTTT. Looking up the rest from reference TRBV30 and TRBJ2-3 gives the full variable domain: SQTIHQWPATLVQPVGSPLSLECTVEGTSNPNLYWYRQAAGRGLQLLFYSVGIGQISSEVPQNLSASRPQDRQFILSSKKLLLSDSGFYLCAWSVLPIGSVDTQYFGPGTRLTVL.

This clonotype has at least ten counts. V usage is TRBV29-1 and J usage is TRBJ2-7; D gene uncertain. The CDR3 contains 13 residues. Germline CDR1 SQVTM, CDR2 ANQGSEA. The ends were cut back, 4 bases at V and 1 base at J, with 11 bases in the middle. The DNA of the CDR3 is TGCAGCGTTGGACGCCATGGGTCCTACGAGCAGTACTTC. Its protein is CSVGRHGSYEQYF.

This clonotype was detected ten times or more. The chain couples TRBV29-1 to TRBJ1-5; no reliable D call. The CDR3 is 14 residues long. Per the germline V gene, CDR1 is SQVTM and CDR2 is ANQGSEA. The ends were cut back, 4 bases at V and 0 bases at J, with 10 bases in the middle. The CDR3 bases are TGCAGCGTTGTAGAGACGGATAGCAATCAGCCCCAGCATTTT. This codes for CSVVETDSNQPQHF.

This clonotype came up many times. A much larger clone lies a single base off, so this may be a read error. This chain links TRBV20-1 with TRBJ2-1; 10 positions match TRBD2. The CDR3 runs 15 residues. The germline CDR1 and CDR2 sequences are DFQATT and SNEGSKA (reference sequence). The CDR3 reads CSARPPSGGYNGQFF. The CDR3 bases are TGCAGTGCTAGGCCCCCTAGCGGGGGCTACAATGGGCAGTTCTTC.

As for this clonotype: This sequence may be a read error, since a much larger clone differs from it by one base. This chain links TRBV29-1 with TRBJ1-1; 9 nucleotides agree with TRBD1. The CDR3 totals 14 residues. After removal of 1 base from V and 3 bases from J, the junction contained 3 bases not matched to a gene. In germline, CDR1 is SQVTM, CDR2 ANQGSEA. The CDR3 region has the DNA TGCAGCGTTGAAGGCCGGACAGGGGACACTGAAGCTTTCTTT. Its protein product is CSVEGRTGDTEAFF.

This clonotype was counted only a few times. A much larger clone sits a single nucleotide away, making a read error possible. The chain is built from TRBV20-1 and TRBJ2-1, with 8 bases that match TRBD1. The CDR3 sequence is 13 residues long. The germline V gene has CDR1 DFQATT and CDR2 SNEGSKA (reference sequence). CDR3 region: CSASLQGGNELFF. CDR3 nucleotides: TGCAGTGCTAGCCTACAGGGGGGCAATGAGCTGTTCTTC.

This chain joins TRBV7-3 and TRBJ2-2; D possibly corresponds to TRBD2 (6 bases). CDR1 and CDR2 from the germline V gene are SGHTA and FQGTGA. V was cut by 8 bases and J by 5 bases, with 15 bases left in between. This CDR3 region has 14 residues. The CDR3 protein is CASCPSGLTGELFF. In DNA form, the CDR3 reads TGTGCCAGCTGCCCGAGCGGGCTAACCGGGGAGCTGTTTTTT.

This clonotype was seen a few times. V gene TRBV7-9 combines with J gene TRBJ2-5; a possible D gene is TRBD2 (5 bases). The CDR3 is 15 amino acids. The V gene's germline CDR1 is SEHNR and CDR2 FQNEAQ (reference sequence). Trimming shortened V by 0 bases and J by 5 bases, and 13 bases separated the two germline ends. CDR3 sequence: CASSLARKQRETQYF. CDR3 nucleotide sequence: TGTGCCAGCAGCTTAGCGCGGAAACAGCGGGAGACCCAGTACTTC.

This clonotype was found many times. The chain carries TRBV5-1 and TRBJ2-2, with D maybe TRBD1 (5 bases). This CDR3 is built from 12 residues. V lost 1 base and J 10 bases, leaving 8 bases between the germline ends. Germline CDR1 SGHRS, CDR2 YFSETQ. The CDR3 coding sequence is TGCGCCAGCAGCTTGACAGGAGTGGAGCTGTTTTTT. Translated: CASSLTGVELFF.

The chain couples TRBV7-9 to TRBJ2-3; TRBD2 matches at 7 bases. The germline V gene encodes CDR1 SEHNR and CDR2 FQNEAQ (reference sequence). The CDR3 length is 12 residues. The ends lost 10 bases at V and 4 bases at J; junction bases unmatched: 5. The CDR3 here is CATPGGADTQYF. The CDR3 DNA is TGTGCCACCCCGGGAGGAGCAGATACGCAGTATTTT.

This clonotype was picked up many times. The chain employs TRBV19 and TRBJ1-6; D gene unclear. There are 11 residues in the CDR3. CDR1 LNHDA and CDR2 SQIVND come from the germline V gene (reference sequence). V lost 5 bases and J 13 bases, leaving 9 bases between the germline ends. CDR3 loop: CASSPVAPLHF. The CDR3 region has the DNA TGTGCCAGTAGTCCGGTCGCCCCCCTCCACTTT.

This clonotype was counted many times. The genes are TRBV7-9 and TRBJ2-7; TRBD1 matches 10 bases. This CDR3 comprises 15 residues. J lost 4 bases, V lost 1 base, and 4 bases had no gene match. Germline CDR1 reads SEHNR; CDR2 reads FQNEAQ (reference sequence). The DNA for the CDR3 is TGTGCCAGCAGCTTAGGATGGGACAGGGGATACGAGCAGTACTTC. It specifies CASSLGWDRGYEQYF. The full variable domain, its missing parts supplied by reference TRBV7-9 and TRBJ2-7, is DTGVSQNPRHKITKRGQNVTFRCDPISEHNRLYWYRQTLGQGPEFLTYFQNEAQLEKSRLLSDRFSAERPKGSFSTLEIQRTEQGDSAMYLCASSLGWDRGYEQYFGPGTRLTVT.

This clonotype appeared many times. This rearrangement joins TRBV14 to TRBJ2-7; D is possibly TRBD2 (5 bases). CDR3 length: 13 amino acids. The ends were cut back, 0 bases at V and 6 bases at J, with 9 bases in the middle. Germline CDR1 is SGHDN and CDR2 is FVKESK. The CDR3 is CASSQDHAGEQYF. CDR3 bases: TGTGCCAGCAGCCAAGATCATGCGGGCGAGCAGTACTTC.

The table lists this clonotype with many counts. The gene calls are TRBV7-9 and TRBJ2-3, with a weak D call TRBD2 (7 bases). The CDR3 has 16 amino acids. Germline V gene data show CDR1 as SEHNR and CDR2 as FQNEAQ (reference sequence). Trimming stripped 8 bases from V and 5 bases from J, with 23 bases between. The CDR3 sequence is CASEGGGSGGGDTQYF. The CDR3, as DNA: TGTGCCAGCGAAGGAGGCGGGAGTGGAGGGGGAGATACGCAGTATTTT.

Only a few counts were recorded for this clonotype. One end of the junction does not line up with germline, which may come from a read error. The gene calls are TRBV30 and TRBJ2-1, with 9 bases identical to TRBD2. This CDR3 spans 17 amino acids. Germline CDR1 is GTSNPN and CDR2 is SVGIG (reference sequence). CDR3 coding DNA: TGTGCCTGGAGTAGGGGAATAGCGGGAGTTTCCTACAATGGGCAGTTCTTC. Encoded protein: CAWSRGIAGVSYNGQFF.

The table lists this clonotype with many counts. The rearrangement links TRBV5-1 to TRBJ2-5, with D perhaps matching TRBD1 or TRBD2 (6 bases each). The CDR3 totals 16 residues. CDR1 is SGHRS and CDR2 is YFSETQ in the germline V gene. The V gene lost 0 bases and the J gene lost 5 bases, with 17 bases spanning the gap. The CDR3: CASSLVSGGGLETQYF. Here the CDR3 DNA reads TGCGCCAGCAGCTTGGTCTCCGGAGGGGGGCTGGAGACCCAGTACTTC.

This clonotype appeared many times. CDR3 coding DNA: TGCAGTGCTAGAGATCGGCTAGCGGGAGACAATGAGCAGTTCTTC. Translating it yields CSARDRLAGDNEQFF. The chain employs TRBV20-1 and TRBJ2-1, with TRBD2 identical over 10 bases. This CDR3 has 15 residues. Germline CDR1 DFQATT, CDR2 SNEGSKA (reference sequence). Trimming removed 0 bases from V and 5 bases from J; junction bases left unmatched: 4.

This clonotype occurred a few times. This chain connects TRBV20-1 to TRBJ1-3, with D unresolved. V lost 3 bases to trimming and J lost 2 bases, with 11 bases between them. This CDR3 has 14 amino acids. Germline V gene sequence: CDR1 DFQATT, CDR2 SNEGSKA (reference sequence). This chain's CDR3 is CSASTDSTGNTIYF. The CDR3 coding sequence is TGCAGTGCTAGTACAGATTCAACTGGAAACACCATATATTTT.

This clonotype was counted ten times or more. This chain's CDR3 is CASQQGGTAEAFF. As DNA, the CDR3 is TGTGCCAGCCAACAGGGAGGTACGGCTGAAGCTTTCTTT. The chain employs TRBV2 and TRBJ1-1; a possible D gene is TRBD1 (6 bases). V shed 8 bases and J shed 6 bases, with 16 bases lying between them. The CDR3 sequence is 13 residues long. Germline loops: CDR1 SNHLY, CDR2 FYNNEI.